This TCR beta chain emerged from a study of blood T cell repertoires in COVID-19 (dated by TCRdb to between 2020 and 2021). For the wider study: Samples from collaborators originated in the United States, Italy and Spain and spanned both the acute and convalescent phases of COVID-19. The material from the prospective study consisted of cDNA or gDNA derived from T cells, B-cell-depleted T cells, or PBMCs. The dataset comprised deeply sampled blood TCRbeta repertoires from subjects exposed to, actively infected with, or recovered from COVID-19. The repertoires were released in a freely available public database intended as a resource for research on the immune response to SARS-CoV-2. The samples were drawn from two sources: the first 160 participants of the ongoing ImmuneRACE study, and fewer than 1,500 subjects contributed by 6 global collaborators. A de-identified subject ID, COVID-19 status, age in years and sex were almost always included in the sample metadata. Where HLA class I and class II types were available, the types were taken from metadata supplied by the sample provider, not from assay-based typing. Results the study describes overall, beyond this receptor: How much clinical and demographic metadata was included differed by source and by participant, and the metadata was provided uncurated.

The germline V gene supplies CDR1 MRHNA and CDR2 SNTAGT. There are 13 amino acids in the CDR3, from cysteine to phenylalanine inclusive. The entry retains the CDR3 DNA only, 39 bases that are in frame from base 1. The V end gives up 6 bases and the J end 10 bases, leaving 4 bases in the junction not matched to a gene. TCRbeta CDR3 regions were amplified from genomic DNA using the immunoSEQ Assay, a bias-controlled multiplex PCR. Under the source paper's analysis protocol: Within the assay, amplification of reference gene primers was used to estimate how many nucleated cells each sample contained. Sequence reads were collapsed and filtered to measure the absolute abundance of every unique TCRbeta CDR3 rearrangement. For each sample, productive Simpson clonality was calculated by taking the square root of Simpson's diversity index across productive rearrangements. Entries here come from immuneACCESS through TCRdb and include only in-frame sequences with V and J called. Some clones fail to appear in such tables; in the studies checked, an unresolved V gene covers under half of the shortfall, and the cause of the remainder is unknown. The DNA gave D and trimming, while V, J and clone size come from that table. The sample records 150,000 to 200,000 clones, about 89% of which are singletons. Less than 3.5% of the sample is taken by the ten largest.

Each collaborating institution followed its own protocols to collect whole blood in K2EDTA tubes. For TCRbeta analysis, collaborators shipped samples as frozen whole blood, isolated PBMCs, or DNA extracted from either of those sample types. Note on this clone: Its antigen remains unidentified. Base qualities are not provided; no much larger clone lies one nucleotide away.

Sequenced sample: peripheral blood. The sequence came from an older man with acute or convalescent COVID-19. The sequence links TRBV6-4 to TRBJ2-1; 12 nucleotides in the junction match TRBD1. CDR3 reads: CASSGTGGAEQFF. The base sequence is TGTGCCAGCAGCGGGACAGGGGGCGCGGAGCAGTTCTTC.